This T cell receptor (beta chain) was profiled in a study of T-cell memory formation after mild COVID-19. Comment on this clonotype: Antigen unknown.

Study-wide findings and caveats: Clones contracting day 15 to 85 were balanced CD4/CD8; later expanders leaned CD4+. Of the contracting clones, CD4+ ones lay mainly in CM and EM, and CD8+ ones in EMRA. What remained unconfirmed was the SARS-CoV-2 specificity of second-wave clones peaking on day 37.

TCRdb re-derived calls from the 5' RACE reads in MiXCR, one entry per CDR3 protein. The data contain roughly 580,000 distinct CDR3 sequences, approximately 19% of them seen just once; the ten biggest clones take up around 12%. Germline CDR1 and CDR2: SGHVS and FQNEAQ. CDR3 size: 14 residues. J gave up 2 bases and V 7 bases, and 7 bases lay outside the gene matches. This rearrangement joins TRBV7-8 to TRBJ2-5; TRBD2 aligns across 7 bases. Sequencing was done on a sample of PBMCs or a T cell subset sorted from them (not recorded which). The receptor's source is an adult woman who had mild COVID-19 (a few samples of this study predate the infection). Cell type and time point are not known. The CDR3 bases are TGTGCCAGCACCCTAAGGGAGGGACAAGAGACCCAGTACTTC. Translating gives CASTLREGQETQYF.